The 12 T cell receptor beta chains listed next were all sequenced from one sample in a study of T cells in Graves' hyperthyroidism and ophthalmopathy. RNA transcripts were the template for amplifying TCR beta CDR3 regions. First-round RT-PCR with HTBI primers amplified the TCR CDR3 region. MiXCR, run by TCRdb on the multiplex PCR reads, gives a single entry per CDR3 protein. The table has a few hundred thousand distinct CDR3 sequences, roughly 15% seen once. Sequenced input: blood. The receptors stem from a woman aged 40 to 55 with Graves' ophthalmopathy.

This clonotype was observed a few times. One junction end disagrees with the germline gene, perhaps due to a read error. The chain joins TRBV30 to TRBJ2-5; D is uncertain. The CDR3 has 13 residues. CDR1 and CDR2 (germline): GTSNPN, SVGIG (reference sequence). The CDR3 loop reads CAWSVWVNTIRNF. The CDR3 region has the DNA TGTGCCTGGAGTGTATGGGTTAATACCATTAGGAACTTC. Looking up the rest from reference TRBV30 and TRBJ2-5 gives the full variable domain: SQTIHQWPATLVQPVGSPLSLECTVEGTSNPNLYWYRQAAGRGLQLLFYSVGIGQISSEVPQNLSASRPQDRQFILSSKKLLLSDSGFYLCAWSVWVNTIRNFGPGTRLLVL.

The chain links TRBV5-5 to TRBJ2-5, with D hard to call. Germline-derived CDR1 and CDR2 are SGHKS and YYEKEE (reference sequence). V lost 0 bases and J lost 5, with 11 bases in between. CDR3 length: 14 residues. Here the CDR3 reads CASSLGAGVETQYF. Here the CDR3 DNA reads TGTGCCAGCAGCTTGGGGGCAGGAGTGGAGACCCAGTACTTC.

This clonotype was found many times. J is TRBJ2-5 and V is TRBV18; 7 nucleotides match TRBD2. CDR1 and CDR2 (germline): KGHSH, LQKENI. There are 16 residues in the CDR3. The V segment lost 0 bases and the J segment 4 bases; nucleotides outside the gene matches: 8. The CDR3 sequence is CASSPPGGASGETQYF. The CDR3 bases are TGTGCCAGCTCACCACCGGGAGGGGCGTCGGGAGAGACCCAGTACTTC.

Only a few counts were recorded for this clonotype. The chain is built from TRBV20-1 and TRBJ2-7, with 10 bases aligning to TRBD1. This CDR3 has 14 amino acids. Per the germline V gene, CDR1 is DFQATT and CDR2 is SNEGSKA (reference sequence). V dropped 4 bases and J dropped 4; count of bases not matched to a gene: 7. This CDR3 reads CSATSRTGGYEQYF. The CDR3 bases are TGCAGTGCTACGTCTAGGACAGGGGGTTACGAGCAGTACTTC.

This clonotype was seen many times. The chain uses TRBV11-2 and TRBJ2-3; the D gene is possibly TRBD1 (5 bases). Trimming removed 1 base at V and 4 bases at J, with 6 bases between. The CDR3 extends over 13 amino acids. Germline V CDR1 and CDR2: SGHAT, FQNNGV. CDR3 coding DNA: TGTGCCAGCAGCTTAGGACAGCCAGATACGCAGTATTTT. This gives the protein CASSLGQPDTQYF.

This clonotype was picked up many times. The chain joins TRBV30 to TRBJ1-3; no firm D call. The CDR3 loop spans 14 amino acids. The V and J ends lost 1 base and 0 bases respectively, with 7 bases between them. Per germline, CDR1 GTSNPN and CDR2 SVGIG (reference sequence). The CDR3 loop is CAWSGGSSGNTIYF. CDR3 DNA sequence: TGTGCCTGGAGTGGGGGATCCTCTGGAAACACCATATATTTT.

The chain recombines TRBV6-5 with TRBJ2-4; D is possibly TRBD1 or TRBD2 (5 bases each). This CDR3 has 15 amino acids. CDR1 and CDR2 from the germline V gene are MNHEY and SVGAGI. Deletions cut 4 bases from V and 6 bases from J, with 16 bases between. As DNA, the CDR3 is TGTGCCAGCAGTTCTCGGGGAGAGGACATAAACATTCAGTACTTC. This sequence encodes CASSSRGEDINIQYF.

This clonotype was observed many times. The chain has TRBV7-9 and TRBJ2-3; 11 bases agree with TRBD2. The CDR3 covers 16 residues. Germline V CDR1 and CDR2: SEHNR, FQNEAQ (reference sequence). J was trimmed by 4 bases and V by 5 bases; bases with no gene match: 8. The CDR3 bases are TGTGCCAGCAGCCTTATAGCGGGGGGGCCTGCAGATACGCAGTATTTT. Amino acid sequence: CASSLIAGGPADTQYF.

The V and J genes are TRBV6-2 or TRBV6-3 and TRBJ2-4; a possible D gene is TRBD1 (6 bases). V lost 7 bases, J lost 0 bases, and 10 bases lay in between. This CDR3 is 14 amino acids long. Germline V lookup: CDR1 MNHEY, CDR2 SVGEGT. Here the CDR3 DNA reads TGTGCCAGCAAGGGGGTCTTAGCCAAAAACATTCAGTACTTC. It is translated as CASKGVLAKNIQYF.

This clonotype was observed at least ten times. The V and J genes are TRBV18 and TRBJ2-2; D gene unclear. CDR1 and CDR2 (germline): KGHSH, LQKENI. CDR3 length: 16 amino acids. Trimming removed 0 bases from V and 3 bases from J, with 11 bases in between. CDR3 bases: TGTGCCAGCTCACCACCGACGGGTCGGTACACCGGGGAGCTGTTTTTT. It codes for CASSPPTGRYTGELFF.

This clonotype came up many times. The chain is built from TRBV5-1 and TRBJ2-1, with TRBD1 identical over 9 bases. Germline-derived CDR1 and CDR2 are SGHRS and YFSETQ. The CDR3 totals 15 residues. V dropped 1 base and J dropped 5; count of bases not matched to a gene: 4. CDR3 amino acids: CASSLFGQGNNEQFF. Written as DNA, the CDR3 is TGCGCCAGCAGCTTGTTCGGACAGGGGAACAATGAGCAGTTCTTC.

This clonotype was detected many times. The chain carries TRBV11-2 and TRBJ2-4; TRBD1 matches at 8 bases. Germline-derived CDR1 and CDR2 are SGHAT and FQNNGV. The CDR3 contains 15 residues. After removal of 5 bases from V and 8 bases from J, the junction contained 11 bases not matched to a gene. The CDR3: CASSGGQAPQDIQYF. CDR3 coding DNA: TGTGCCAGCAGCGGGGGACAGGCCCCGCAGGACATTCAGTACTTC.